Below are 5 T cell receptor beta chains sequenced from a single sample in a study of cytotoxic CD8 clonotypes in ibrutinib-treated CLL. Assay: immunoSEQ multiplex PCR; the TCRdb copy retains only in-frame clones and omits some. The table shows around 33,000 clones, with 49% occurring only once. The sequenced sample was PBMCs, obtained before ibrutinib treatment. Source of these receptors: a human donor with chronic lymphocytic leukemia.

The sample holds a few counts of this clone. CDR3 coding DNA: TGCGCCAGCAGCTTGGGGGACAGTTACAATGAGCAGTTCTTC. Translation: CASSLGDSYNEQFF. The V and J genes are TRBV5-1 and TRBJ2-1; 7 bases map to TRBD1. The CDR3 is 14 residues long. Trimming took 0 bases from V and 4 from J; bases not matched to a gene: 1. The germline CDR1 and CDR2 sequences are SGHRS and YFSETQ.

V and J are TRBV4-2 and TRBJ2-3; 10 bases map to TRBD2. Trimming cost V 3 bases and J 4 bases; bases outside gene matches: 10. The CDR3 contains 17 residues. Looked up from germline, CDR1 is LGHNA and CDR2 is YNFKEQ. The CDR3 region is CASSHGSGGAVADTQYF. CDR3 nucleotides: TGTGCCAGCAGCCACGGAAGCGGGGGGGCGGTAGCAGATACGCAGTATTTT.

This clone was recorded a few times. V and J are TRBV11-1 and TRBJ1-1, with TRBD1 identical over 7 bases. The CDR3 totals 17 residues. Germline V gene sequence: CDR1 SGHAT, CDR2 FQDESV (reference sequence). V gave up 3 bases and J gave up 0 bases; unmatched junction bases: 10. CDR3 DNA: TGTGCCAGCAGCTTCTTGGTAGGGGGCCGGATGAACACTGAAGCTTTCTTT. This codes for CASSFLVGGRMNTEAFF.

CDR3 sequence: CASSFGGIGPNEKLFF. Written as DNA, the CDR3 is TGTGCCAGCAGTTTCGGGGGTATAGGACCTAATGAAAAACTGTTTTTT. The chain combines TRBV28 with TRBJ1-4, with D tentatively TRBD1 (5 bases). V gave up 3 bases and J gave up 3 bases, with 14 bases separating them. Germline CDR1 and CDR2: MDHEN and SYDVKM. The CDR3 has 16 residues.

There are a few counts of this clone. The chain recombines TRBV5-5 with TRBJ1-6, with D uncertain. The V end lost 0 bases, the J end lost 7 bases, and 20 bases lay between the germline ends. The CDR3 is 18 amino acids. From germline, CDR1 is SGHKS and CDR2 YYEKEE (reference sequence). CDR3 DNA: TGTGCCAGCAGCTTGGTTTGGAGGGTCCGTGGTGGGAATTCACCCCTCCACTTT. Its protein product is CASSLVWRVRGGNSPLHF.